This T cell receptor beta chain derives from a study of Graves' ophthalmopathy and Graves' hyperthyroidism. For the study at large: Before any treatment, peripheral blood was taken at the initial diagnosis.

Broader study findings: Most expanded clonotypes from thyroid (those above 0.001 frequency) were also found in blood.

Using RNA transcripts, the TCR beta CDR3 regions were amplified. The library came from an HTBI-primed first-round RT-PCR and a second-round multiplex PCR. TCRdb fed the multiplex PCR reads into MiXCR, producing one record per CDR3 protein. In the table there are roughly 500,000 distinct CDR3 sequences, about 15% of which are singletons. The PBMCs originated from around 10 ml of fresh peripheral blood. The germline V gene has CDR1 MNHNS and CDR2 SASEGT. The CDR3 has 17 amino acids. With V trimmed by 6 bases and J by 4 bases, 17 bases remained unmatched. Comments on this clonotype: Its antigen is as yet unknown.

The chain joins TRBV6-1 to TRBJ2-7; 8 bases are a match to TRBD2. This TCR derives from a woman aged 25 to 39 with Graves' ophthalmopathy. Sample: blood. The CDR3 sequence: CASSQVTERGMNYEQYF. The CDR3 DNA reads TGTGCCAGCAGCCAAGTCACCGAGCGGGGGATGAATTACGAGCAGTACTTC.